The subject of this entry is one T cell receptor (beta chain). In the original workflow: Estimation of nucleated cell counts relied on the amplification of reference gene primers. TCRdb's copy holds only in-frame clones and misses some; the assay was immunoSEQ multiplex PCR. V and J calls and clone size come straight from that table; D and trimming were deduced from the DNA. The top ten clones hold around 3.9% of a sample with 300,000 to 350,000 clones, more than 85% of them seen once. This specimen belongs to a study of blood T cell repertoires in COVID-19. Germline V gene lookup returns CDR1 MNHEY and CDR2 SVGAGI. V was pared by 0 bases and J by 2 bases, with 1 base of the junction left unmatched. The length of the CDR3 is 14 residues. Exposed enrollees encountered a COVID-19 case at some point within 2 weeks before study entry.

The clonotype was recovered from a woman aged 25-40 years who had been exposed to COVID-19. The specimen sequenced was PBMCs or T cells enriched from blood (not recorded which). The rearrangement links TRBV6-5 to TRBJ2-7; 7 bases are a match to TRBD1. DNA for the CDR3: TGTGCCAGCAGTTACTCGACAGGGCCCTACGAGCAGTACTTC. Its translation is CASSYSTGPYEQYF.